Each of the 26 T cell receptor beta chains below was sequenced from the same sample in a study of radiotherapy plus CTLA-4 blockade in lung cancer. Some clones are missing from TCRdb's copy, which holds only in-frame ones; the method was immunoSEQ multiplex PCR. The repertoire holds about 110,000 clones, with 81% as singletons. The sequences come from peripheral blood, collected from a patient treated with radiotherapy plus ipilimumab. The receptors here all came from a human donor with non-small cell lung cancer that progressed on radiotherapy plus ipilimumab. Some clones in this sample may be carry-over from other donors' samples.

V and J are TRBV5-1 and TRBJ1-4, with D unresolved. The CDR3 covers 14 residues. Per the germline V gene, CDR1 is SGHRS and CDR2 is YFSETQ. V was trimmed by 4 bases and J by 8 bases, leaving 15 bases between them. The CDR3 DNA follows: TGCGCCAGCAGCCTCGCTCTGTCGCACGAAAAACTGTTTTTT. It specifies CASSLALSHEKLFF.

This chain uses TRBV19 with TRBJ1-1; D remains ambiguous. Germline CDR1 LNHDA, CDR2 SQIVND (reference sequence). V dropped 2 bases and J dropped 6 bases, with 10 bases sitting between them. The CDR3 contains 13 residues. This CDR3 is CASSILHVSEAFF. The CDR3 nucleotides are TGTGCCAGTAGTATACTCCATGTGTCTGAAGCTTTCTTT.

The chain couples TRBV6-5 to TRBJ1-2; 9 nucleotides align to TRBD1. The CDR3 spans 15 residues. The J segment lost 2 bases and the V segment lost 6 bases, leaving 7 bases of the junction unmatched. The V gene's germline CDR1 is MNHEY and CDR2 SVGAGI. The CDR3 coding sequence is TGTGCCAGCAGCCGCTGGACAGGGGAAAACTATGGCTACACCTTC. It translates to CASSRWTGENYGYTF.

The CDR3 DNA sequence: TGCGCCAGCAGCCAAGATCACGCTCGCGGTTCTGGAAACACCATATATTTT. This sequence encodes CASSQDHARGSGNTIYF. The rearrangement joins TRBV4-3 to TRBJ1-3; D remains unclear. The V end was cut by 0 bases, the J end by 1 base, with 13 bases between. CDR1 LGHNA and CDR2 YSLEER come from the germline V gene. The CDR3 is 17 residues long.

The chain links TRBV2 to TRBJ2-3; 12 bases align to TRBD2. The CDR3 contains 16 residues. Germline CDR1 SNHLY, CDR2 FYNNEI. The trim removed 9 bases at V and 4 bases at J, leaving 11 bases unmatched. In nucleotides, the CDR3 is TGTGCCAGTAACTCCGGACTAGCGGGGAGAGCAGATACGCAGTATTTT. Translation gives CASNSGLAGRADTQYF.

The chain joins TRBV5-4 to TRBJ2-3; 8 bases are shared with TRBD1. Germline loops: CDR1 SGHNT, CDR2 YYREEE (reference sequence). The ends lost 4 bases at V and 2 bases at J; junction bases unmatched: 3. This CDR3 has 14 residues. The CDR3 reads CASSLDRVTDTQYF. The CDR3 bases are TGTGCCAGCAGCCTGGACAGGGTCACAGATACGCAGTATTTT. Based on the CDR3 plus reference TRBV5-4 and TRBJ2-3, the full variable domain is ETGVTQSPTHLIKTRGQQVTLRCSSQSGHNTVSWYQQALGQGPQFIFQYYREEENGRGNFPPRFSGLQFPNYSSELNVNALELDDSALYLCASSLDRVTDTQYFGPGTRLTVL.

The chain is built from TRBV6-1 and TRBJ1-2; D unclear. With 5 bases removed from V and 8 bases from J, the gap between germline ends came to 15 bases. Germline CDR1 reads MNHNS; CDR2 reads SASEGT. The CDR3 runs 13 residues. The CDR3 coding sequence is TGTGCCAGCAGTCTCGGGTTTCGCTACGGCTACACCTTC. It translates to CASSLGFRYGYTF.

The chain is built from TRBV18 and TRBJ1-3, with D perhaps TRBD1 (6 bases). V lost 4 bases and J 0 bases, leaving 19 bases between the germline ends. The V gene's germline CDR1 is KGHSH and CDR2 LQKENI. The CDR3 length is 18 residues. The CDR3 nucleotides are TGTGCCAGCTCACGCAACCAGGGGAACCCACTCTCTGGAAACACCATATATTTT. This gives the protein CASSRNQGNPLSGNTIYF.

The chain's CDR3 is CASTRRGAHLRYEQYF. The CDR3 DNA follows: TGTGCCAGCACCCGGCGGGGGGCCCACCTGCGCTACGAGCAGTACTTC. This chain links TRBV28 with TRBJ2-7; the match to TRBD2 covers 8 bases. CDR3 size: 16 residues. Germline V lookup: CDR1 MDHEN, CDR2 SYDVKM. Unmatched junction bases numbered 14, after V lost 7 bases and J lost 3 bases.

The CDR3 spells CSGSPRQATEAFF. The CDR3 bases are TGCAGCGGAAGCCCTAGACAGGCCACTGAAGCTTTCTTT. This rearrangement joins TRBV29-1 to TRBJ1-1, with D perhaps matching TRBD1 (6 bases). The CDR3 spans 13 residues. CDR1 is SQVTM and CDR2 is ANQGSEA in the germline V gene. Between the trimmed V and J ends, which lost 7 bases and 4 bases, there was a span of 16 bases.

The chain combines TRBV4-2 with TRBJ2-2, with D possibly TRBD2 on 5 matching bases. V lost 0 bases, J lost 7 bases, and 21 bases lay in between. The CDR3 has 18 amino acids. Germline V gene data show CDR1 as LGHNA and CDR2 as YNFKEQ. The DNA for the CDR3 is TGTGCCAGCAGCCAAGATCCTATGACTCTGCCTAGCTTCGGGGAGCTGTTTTTT. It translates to CASSQDPMTLPSFGELFF.

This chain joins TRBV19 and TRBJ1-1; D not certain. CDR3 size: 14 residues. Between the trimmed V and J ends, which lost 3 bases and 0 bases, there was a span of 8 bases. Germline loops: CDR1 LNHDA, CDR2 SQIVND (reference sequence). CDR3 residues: CASSMAVMNTEAFF. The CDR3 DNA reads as TGTGCCAGTAGTATGGCGGTCATGAACACTGAAGCTTTCTTT. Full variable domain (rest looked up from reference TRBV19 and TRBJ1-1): DGGITQSPKYLFRKEGQNVTLSCEQNLNHDAMYWYRQDPGQGLRLIYYSQIVNDFQKGDIAEGYSVSREKKESFPLTVTSAQKNPTAFYLCASSMAVMNTEAFFGQGTRLTVV.

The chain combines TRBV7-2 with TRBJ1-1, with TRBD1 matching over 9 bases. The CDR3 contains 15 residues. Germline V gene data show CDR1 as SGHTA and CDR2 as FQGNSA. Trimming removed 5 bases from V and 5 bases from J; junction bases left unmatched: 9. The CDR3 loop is CASSAGTGYVTEAFF. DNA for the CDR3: TGTGCCAGCAGCGCCGGGACAGGGTATGTTACTGAAGCTTTCTTT.

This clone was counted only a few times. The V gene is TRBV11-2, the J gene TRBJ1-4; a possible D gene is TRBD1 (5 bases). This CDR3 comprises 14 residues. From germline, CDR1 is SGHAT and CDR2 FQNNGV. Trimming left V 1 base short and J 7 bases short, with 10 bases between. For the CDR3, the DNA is TGTGCCAGCAGCTTAGTGAGGGGTTCTGAAAAACTGTTTTTT. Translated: CASSLVRGSEKLFF. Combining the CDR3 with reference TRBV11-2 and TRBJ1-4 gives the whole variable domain EAGVAQSPRYKIIEKRQSVAFWCNPISGHATLYWYQQILGQGPKLLIQFQNNGVVDDSQLPKDRFSAERLKGVDSTLKIQPAKLEDSAVYLCASSLVRGSEKLFFGSGTQLSVL.

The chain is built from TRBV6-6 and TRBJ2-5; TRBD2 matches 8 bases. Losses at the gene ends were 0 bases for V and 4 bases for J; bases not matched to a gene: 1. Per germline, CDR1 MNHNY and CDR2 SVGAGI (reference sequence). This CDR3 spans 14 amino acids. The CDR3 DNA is TGTGCCAGCAGTTACTCCGGGGGGGCAGAGACCCAGTACTTC. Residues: CASSYSGGAETQYF.

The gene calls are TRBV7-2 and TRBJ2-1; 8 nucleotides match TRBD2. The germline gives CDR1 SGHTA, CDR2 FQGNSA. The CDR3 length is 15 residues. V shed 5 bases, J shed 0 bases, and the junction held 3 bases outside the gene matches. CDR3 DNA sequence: TGTGCCAGCAGCATCACTAGCGGCTCCTACAATGAGCAGTTCTTC. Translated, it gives CASSITSGSYNEQFF.

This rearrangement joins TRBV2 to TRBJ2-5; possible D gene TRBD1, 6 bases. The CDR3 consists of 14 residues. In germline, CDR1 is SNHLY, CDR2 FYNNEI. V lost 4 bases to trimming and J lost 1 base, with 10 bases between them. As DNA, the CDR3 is TGTGCCAGCAGTGGCCGACAGGCCCAAGAGACCCAGTACTTC. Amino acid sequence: CASSGRQAQETQYF.

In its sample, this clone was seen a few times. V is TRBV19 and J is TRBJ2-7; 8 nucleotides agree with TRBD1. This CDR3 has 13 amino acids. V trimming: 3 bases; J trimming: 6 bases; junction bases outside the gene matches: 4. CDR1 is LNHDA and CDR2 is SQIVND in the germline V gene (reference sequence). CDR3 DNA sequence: TGTGCCAGTAGTATCCTACAGGGGGGCGAGCAGTACTTC. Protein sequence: CASSILQGGEQYF.

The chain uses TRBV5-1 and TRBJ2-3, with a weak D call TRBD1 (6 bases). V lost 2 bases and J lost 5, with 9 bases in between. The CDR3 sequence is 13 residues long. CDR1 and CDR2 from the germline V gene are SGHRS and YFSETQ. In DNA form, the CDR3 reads TGCGCCAGCAGCTTAAACAGGGAAGATACGCAGTATTTT. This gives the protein CASSLNREDTQYF.

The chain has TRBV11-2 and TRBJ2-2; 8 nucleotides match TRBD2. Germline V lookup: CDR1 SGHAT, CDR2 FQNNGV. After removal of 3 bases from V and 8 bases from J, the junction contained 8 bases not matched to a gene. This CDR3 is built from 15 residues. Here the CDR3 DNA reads TGTGCCAGCAGCTTCCTAGGGGCTAGCGGGGGGGAGCTGTTTTTT. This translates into CASSFLGASGGELFF.

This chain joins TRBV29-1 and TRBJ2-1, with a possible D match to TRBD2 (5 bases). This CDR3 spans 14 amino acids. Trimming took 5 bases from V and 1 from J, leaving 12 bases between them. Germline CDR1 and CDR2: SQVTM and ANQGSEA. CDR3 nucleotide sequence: TGCAGCGTTTGTAGAAGGGAGTCCTACAATGAGCAGTTCTTC. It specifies CSVCRRESYNEQFF.

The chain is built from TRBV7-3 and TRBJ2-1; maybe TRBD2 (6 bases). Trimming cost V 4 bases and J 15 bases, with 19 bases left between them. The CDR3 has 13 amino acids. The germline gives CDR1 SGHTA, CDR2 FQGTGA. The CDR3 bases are TGTGCCAGCAGCTCCCCGGGAGTGAGGAATCCGTTCTTC. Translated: CASSSPGVRNPFF. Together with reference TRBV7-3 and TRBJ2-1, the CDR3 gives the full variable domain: GAGVSQTPSNKVTEKGKYVELRCDPISGHTALYWYRQSLGQGPEFLIYFQGTGAADDSGLPNDRFFAVRPEGSVSTLKIQRTERGDSAVYLCASSSPGVRNPFFGPGTRLTVL.

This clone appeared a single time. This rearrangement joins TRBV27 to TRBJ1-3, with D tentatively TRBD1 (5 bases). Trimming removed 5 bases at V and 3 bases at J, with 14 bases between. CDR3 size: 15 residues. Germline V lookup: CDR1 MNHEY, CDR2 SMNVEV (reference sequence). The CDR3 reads CASSRVGEVGNTIYF. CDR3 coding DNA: TGTGCCAGCAGTAGGGTGGGGGAGGTTGGAAACACCATATATTTT.

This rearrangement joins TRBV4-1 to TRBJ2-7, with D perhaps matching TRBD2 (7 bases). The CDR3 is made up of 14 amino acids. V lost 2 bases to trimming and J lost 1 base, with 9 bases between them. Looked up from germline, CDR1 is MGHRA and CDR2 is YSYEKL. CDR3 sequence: CASSQRGGSYEQYF. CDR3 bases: TGCGCCAGCAGCCAAAGGGGGGGGTCCTACGAGCAGTACTTC.

CDR3 nucleotides: TGTGCCAGCAGCTTAGGGGGTTATGGCTACACCTTC. It specifies CASSLGGYGYTF. The chain joins TRBV7-2 to TRBJ1-2; D is unclear. V was shortened by 1 base and J by 5 bases, with 5 bases between the two germline ends. The CDR3 has 12 residues. Germline V lookup: CDR1 SGHTA, CDR2 FQGNSA.

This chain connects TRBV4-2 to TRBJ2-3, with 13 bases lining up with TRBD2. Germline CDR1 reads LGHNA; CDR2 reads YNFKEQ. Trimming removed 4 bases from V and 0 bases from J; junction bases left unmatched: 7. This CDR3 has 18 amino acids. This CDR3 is CASSLGLAGVESTDTQYF. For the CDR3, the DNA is TGTGCCAGCAGCCTCGGACTAGCGGGGGTCGAGAGCACAGATACGCAGTATTTT.